A single sample is the source of the 21 T cell receptor beta chains below, sequenced in a study of blood T cell repertoires in COVID-19. Clones were sequenced by immunoSEQ multiplex PCR, and TCRdb holds only the in-frame ones, with some missing. This repertoire shows about 210,000 clones, approximately 83% found once; its top ten account for under 3%. Sequenced: peripheral blood. These receptors all come from a middle-aged woman with active or convalescent COVID-19.

The V call is TRBV11-2, the J call TRBJ1-4; D uncertain. The CDR3 consists of 16 residues. Deletions cut 6 bases from V and 1 base from J, with 15 bases between. Germline V gene sequence: CDR1 SGHAT, CDR2 FQNNGV. CDR3 coding DNA: TGTGCCAGCAGGAATTGGGCCGCAGGAACTAATGAAAAACTGTTTTTT. Translating gives CASRNWAAGTNEKLFF. Drawing the rest from reference TRBV11-2 and TRBJ1-4, the complete variable domain is EAGVAQSPRYKIIEKRQSVAFWCNPISGHATLYWYQQILGQGPKLLIQFQNNGVVDDSQLPKDRFSAERLKGVDSTLKIQPAKLEDSAVYLCASRNWAAGTNEKLFFGSGTQLSVL.

The rearrangement uses TRBV5-1 and TRBJ1-6; TRBD1 is a possible D gene (5 bases). This CDR3 region has 16 residues. In germline, CDR1 is SGHRS, CDR2 YFSETQ. Trimming stripped 3 bases from V and 7 bases from J, with 17 bases between. In DNA, the CDR3 is TGCGCCAGCAGCTCTCCCCAAGGGGCCGACAATTCACCCCTCCACTTT. Protein: CASSSPQGADNSPLHF.

The chain is built from TRBV11-3 and TRBJ2-1; D is unresolved. Trimming shortened V by 5 bases and J by 0 bases, and 20 bases separated the two germline ends. CDR3 length: 18 amino acids. Per the germline V gene, CDR1 is SGHNT and CDR2 is YENEEA. The CDR3 coding sequence is TGTGCCAGCAGCATACCCCTCGGTTTTGAAAGCTCCTACAATGAGCAGTTCTTC. Amino acids: CASSIPLGFESSYNEQFF.

This chain joins TRBV3-1 (or the pseudogene TRBV3-2) and TRBJ2-7, with 13 bases fitting TRBD2. Looked up from germline, CDR1 is LGHDT and CDR2 is YNNKEL (reference sequence). The J segment lost 5 bases and the V segment lost 2 bases, leaving 6 bases of the junction unmatched. The CDR3 consists of 16 residues. Here the CDR3 reads CASSQRRTSGGDEQYF. The CDR3 bases are TGTGCCAGCAGCCAACGTCGTACTAGCGGGGGGGACGAGCAGTACTTC.

The chain couples TRBV6-2 or TRBV6-3 to TRBJ2-5, with 9 bases identical to TRBD1. CDR1 and CDR2 from the germline V gene are MNHEY and SVGEGT. With V trimmed by 3 bases and J by 4 bases, 3 bases remained unmatched. This CDR3 comprises 14 residues. The CDR3 region is CASSYTGGRETQYF. CDR3 DNA sequence: TGTGCCAGCAGTTATACAGGGGGCCGAGAGACCCAGTACTTC.

This chain uses TRBV18 with TRBJ1-2; the D gene is possibly TRBD1 (6 bases). CDR1 and CDR2 (germline): KGHSH, LQKENI. The CDR3 is 13 amino acids. Between the trimmed V and J ends, which lost 6 bases and 5 bases, there was a span of 13 bases. CDR3 nucleotide sequence: TGTGCCAGCTCCCTGGGACAAGGTTATGGCTACACCTTC. Protein: CASSLGQGYGYTF.

The chain has TRBV29-1 and TRBJ1-2; 10 positions match TRBD1. Germline-derived CDR1 and CDR2 are SQVTM and ANQGSEA. Germline trimming cut 6 bases from V and 5 bases from J; bases unmatched to any gene: 6. The CDR3 is made up of 13 amino acids. The DNA for the CDR3 is TGCAGCGTCGGGACAGGGGTTGGATATGGCTACACCTTC. Protein product: CSVGTGVGYGYTF.

The rearrangement joins TRBV6-5 to TRBJ1-5, with a weak D call TRBD1 (6 bases). Trimming pared 6 bases from V and 1 base from J, leaving 13 bases between. Germline V gives CDR1 MNHEY, CDR2 SVGAGI. This CDR3 is 15 amino acids long. CDR3 bases: TGTGCCAGCAGCCCACAGGGAGGGAGCAATCAGCCCCAGCATTTT. Translated: CASSPQGGSNQPQHF.

The chain links TRBV7-2 to TRBJ1-4; TRBD1 matches 12 bases. Germline V gene sequence: CDR1 SGHTA, CDR2 FQGNSA. The CDR3 covers 17 residues. V was pared by 1 base and J by 3 bases, with 3 bases of the junction left unmatched. CDR3 protein: CASSLVGTGGSNEKLFF. DNA of the CDR3: TGTGCCAGCAGCTTAGTTGGGACAGGGGGCTCTAATGAAAAACTGTTTTTT.

This clone occurred once. The rearrangement joins TRBV11-3 to TRBJ1-1, with 8 bases matching TRBD1. V lost 5 bases and J lost 0; bases outside the gene matches: 5. The CDR3 loop spans 15 amino acids. CDR1 is SGHNT and CDR2 is YENEEA in the germline V gene. The CDR3 region is CASSAGQDMNTEAFF. The CDR3 DNA follows: TGTGCCAGCAGCGCGGGACAGGACATGAACACTGAAGCTTTCTTT.

The chain employs TRBV9 and TRBJ2-3; 11 bases align to TRBD2. V gave up 4 bases and J gave up 1 base; unmatched junction bases: 5. Germline V gene data show CDR1 as SGDLS and CDR2 as YYNGEE. The CDR3 runs 16 residues. The CDR3 spells CASSMELAGGTDTQYF. The CDR3 DNA sequence: TGTGCCAGCAGCATGGAACTAGCGGGAGGCACAGATACGCAGTATTTT.

The chain carries TRBV15 and TRBJ2-2; 9 bases map to TRBD2. The ends lost 1 base at V and 0 bases at J; junction bases unmatched: 3. Germline V gene sequence: CDR1 LNHNV, CDR2 YYDKDF (reference sequence). This CDR3 has 17 amino acids. Here the CDR3 reads CATSRGLAGSNTGELFF. The CDR3 coding sequence is TGTGCCACCAGCAGAGGGCTAGCGGGGTCGAACACCGGGGAGCTGTTTTTT.

V gene TRBV7-9 combines with J gene TRBJ2-6; no firm D call. Trimming cost V 0 bases and J 0 bases, with 6 bases left between them. The CDR3 is 16 amino acids. Germline values: CDR1 SEHNR, CDR2 FQNEAQ (reference sequence). The CDR3 here is CASSLAGHSGANVLTF. In DNA, the CDR3 is TGTGCCAGCAGCTTAGCCGGTCACTCTGGGGCCAACGTCCTGACTTTC.

The CDR3 protein is CASSQEGAGLYGYTF. CDR3 nucleotide sequence: TGCGCCAGCAGCCAGGAAGGGGCGGGGCTCTATGGCTACACCTTC. The chain joins TRBV4-3 to TRBJ1-2; TRBD1 might be the D (5 bases). The CDR3 spans 15 residues. The germline CDR1 and CDR2 sequences are LGHNA and YSLEER. With 3 bases removed from V and 4 bases from J, the gap between germline ends came to 15 bases.

This sequence joins TRBV7-2 and TRBJ2-7; D gene uncertain. The V end lost 5 bases, the J end lost 0 bases, and 11 bases lay between the germline ends. The CDR3 runs 14 residues. Germline V gene data show CDR1 as SGHTA and CDR2 as FQGNSA. The CDR3 DNA reads TGTGCCAGCAGCCCAACGCGGAGCTCCTACGAGCAGTACTTC. Its protein is CASSPTRSSYEQYF. Supplemented by reference TRBV7-2 and TRBJ2-7, the full variable domain reads GAGVSQSPSNKVTEKGKDVELRCDPISGHTALYWYRQSLGQGLEFLIYFQGNSAPDKSGLPSDRFSAERTGGSVSTLTIQRTQQEDSAVYLCASSPTRSSYEQYFGPGTRLTVT.

The chain joins TRBV10-3 to TRBJ2-2, with TRBD2 matching 8 bases. Germline loops: CDR1 ENHRY, CDR2 SYGVKD. The trim removed 4 bases at V and 2 bases at J, leaving 6 bases unmatched. The CDR3 length is 16 residues. The chain's CDR3 is CAISGSGRSNTGELFF. In DNA form, the CDR3 reads TGTGCCATCAGTGGGAGCGGGAGATCAAACACCGGGGAGCTGTTTTTT.

For this clone: Other DNA sequences in the same sample also yield this CDR3. The V gene is TRBV5-1, the J gene TRBJ1-2; TRBD1 matches at 8 bases. The V gene's germline CDR1 is SGHRS and CDR2 YFSETQ. The J segment lost 8 bases and the V segment lost 0 bases, leaving 0 bases of the junction unmatched. There are 12 residues in the CDR3. The CDR3 bases are TGCGCCAGCAGCTTGGCAGGGGGCGGCTACACCTTC. Its translation is CASSLAGGGYTF.

The chain uses TRBV3-1 (or the pseudogene TRBV3-2) and TRBJ1-1; D gene unclear. V was pared by 5 bases and J by 3 bases, with 16 bases between. This CDR3 has 15 amino acids. Germline assignment: CDR1 LGHDT and CDR2 YNNKEL (reference sequence). CDR3 sequence: CASSNLGQLDTEAFF. The CDR3 region has the DNA TGTGCCAGCAGCAATCTGGGCCAGTTGGACACTGAAGCTTTCTTT.

The chain combines TRBV5-1 with TRBJ1-5; a weak D match, TRBD1 (6 bases). The germline gives CDR1 SGHRS, CDR2 YFSETQ. This CDR3 comprises 15 residues. Trimming cost V 5 bases and J 6 bases, with 18 bases left between them. DNA for the CDR3: TGCGCCAGCAGTAGAACCACAGGGTCAGCTCAGCCCCAGCATTTT. Translation: CASSRTTGSAQPQHF.

The chain carries TRBV18 and TRBJ2-1; TRBD1 might be the D (5 bases). Germline CDR1 and CDR2: KGHSH and LQKENI. Trimming shortened V by 5 bases and J by 5 bases, and 19 bases separated the two germline ends. This CDR3 contains 16 residues. The chain's CDR3 is CASSEQAPTGHNEQFF. For the CDR3, the DNA is TGTGCCAGCTCAGAACAGGCCCCGACTGGACACAATGAGCAGTTCTTC.

This clone was observed once. The genes are TRBV5-1 and TRBJ1-1; TRBD1 agrees at 7 bases. V trimming: 0 bases; J trimming: 3 bases; junction bases outside the gene matches: 11. The CDR3 spans 17 residues. In germline, CDR1 is SGHRS, CDR2 YFSETQ. Here the CDR3 reads CASSLEQGVWVYTEAFF. CDR3 DNA: TGCGCCAGCAGCTTGGAGCAGGGGGTCTGGGTGTACACTGAAGCTTTCTTT.